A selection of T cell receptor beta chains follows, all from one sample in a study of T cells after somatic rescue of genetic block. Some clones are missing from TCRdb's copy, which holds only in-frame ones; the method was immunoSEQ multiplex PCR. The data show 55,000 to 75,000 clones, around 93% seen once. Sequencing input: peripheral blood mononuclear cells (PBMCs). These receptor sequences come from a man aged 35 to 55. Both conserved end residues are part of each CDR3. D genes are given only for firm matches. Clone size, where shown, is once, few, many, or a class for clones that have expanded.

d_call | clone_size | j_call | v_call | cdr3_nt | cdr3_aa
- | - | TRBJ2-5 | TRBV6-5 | TGTGCCATTGCCCGGTACCAAGAGACCCAGTACTTC | CAIARYQETQYF
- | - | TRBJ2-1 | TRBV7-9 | TGTGCCAGCAGCTTAGGAGCCCGCCCTGCAAATGAGCAGTTCTTC | CASSLGARPANEQFF
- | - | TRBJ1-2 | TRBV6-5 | TGTGCCATCAGGGTGGGGGCTGATCGAGGCTACACCTTC | CAIRVGADRGYTF
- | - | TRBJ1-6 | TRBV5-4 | TGTGCCAGCAGCTCGGGGGGCCTGGGAAATAATTCACCCCTCCACTTT | CASSSGGLGNNSPLHF
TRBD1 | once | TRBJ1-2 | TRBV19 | TGTGCCAGTAGAGCCCGGGACAGGGTCGCCACCTTC | CASRARDRVATF
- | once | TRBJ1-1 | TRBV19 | TGTGCCAGTAGCAAGTGGCCGAACACTGAAGCTTTCTTT | CASSKWPNTEAFF
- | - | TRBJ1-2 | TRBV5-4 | TGTGCCAGCAGCCCAGACACTAGCTATGGCTACACCTTC | CASSPDTSYGYTF
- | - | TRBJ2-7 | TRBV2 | TGTGCCAGCGGGGAACTCTACGAGCAGTACTTC | CASGELYEQYF
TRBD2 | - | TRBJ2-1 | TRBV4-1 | TGCGCCAGCAGCCAACCCGCTAGCGGGGGCTACAATGAGCAGTTCTTC | CASSQPASGGYNEQFF
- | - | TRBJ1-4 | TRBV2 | TGTGCTGGGTGCAGGGAAGCTCTCACGCTTGAAAAACTGTTTTTT | CAGCREALTLEKLFF
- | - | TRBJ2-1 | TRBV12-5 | TGTGCTAGTGGTCTAGGGTTCTACAATGAGCAGTTCTTC | CASGLGFYNEQFF
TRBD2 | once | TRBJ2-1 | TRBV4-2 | TGTGCCAGCAGCGCGGTCCGGGAGGTCAATGAGCAGTTCTTC | CASSAVREVNEQFF
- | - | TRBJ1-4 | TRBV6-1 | TGTGCCGTAAACAGGGCTTTTAATGAAAAACTGTTTTTT | CAVNRAFNEKLFF
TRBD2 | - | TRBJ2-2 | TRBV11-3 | TGTGCCAGCAGCTCCCAACTAGCGGGAGCCCCCGGGGAGCTGTTTTTT | CASSSQLAGAPGELFF
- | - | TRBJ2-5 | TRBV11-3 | TGTGCCAGCAGCTTAGATCAACAGGGGAGGCGAGAGACCCAGTACTTC | CASSLDQQGRRETQYF
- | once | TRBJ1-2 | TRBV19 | TGTGCCAGTCGAGCCCGGGACAAGAACTATGGCTACACCTTC | CASRARDKNYGYTF
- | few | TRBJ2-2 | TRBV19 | TGTGCCAGTAGAAGGTCCGCGGCGAACACCGGGGAGCTGTTTTTT | CASRRSAANTGELFF
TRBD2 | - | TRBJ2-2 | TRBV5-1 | TGCGCCAGCAGCTTGAGGCTAGCGGGCCATCGAGGCACCGGGGAGCTGTTTTTT | CASSLRLAGHRGTGELFF
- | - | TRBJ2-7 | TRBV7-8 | TGTGCCAGCAGCTTACGAGGGTACGAGCAGTACTTC | CASSLRGYEQYF
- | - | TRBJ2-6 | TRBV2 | TGTGCCAGCAGTTCCCTGGGGTCTGGGGCCAACGTCCTGACTTTC | CASSSLGSGANVLTF
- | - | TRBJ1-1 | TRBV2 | TGTGCCAGCAGTGGGGGGAGTTTCGGCACTGAAGCTTTCTTT | CASSGGSFGTEAFF
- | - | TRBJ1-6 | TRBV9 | TGTGCCAGCAGCGCGAGGGGACAAAGTTCACCCCTCCACTTT | CASSARGQSSPLHF